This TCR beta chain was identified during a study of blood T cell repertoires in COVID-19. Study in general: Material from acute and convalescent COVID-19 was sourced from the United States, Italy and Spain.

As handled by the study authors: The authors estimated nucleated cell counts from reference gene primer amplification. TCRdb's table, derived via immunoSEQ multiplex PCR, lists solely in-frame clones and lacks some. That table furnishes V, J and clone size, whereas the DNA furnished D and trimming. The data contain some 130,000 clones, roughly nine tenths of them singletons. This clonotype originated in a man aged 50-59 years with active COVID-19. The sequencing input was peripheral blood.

The CDR3 here is CASSLYASNEQFF. In DNA form, the CDR3 reads TGTGCCAGCAGCTTATACGCGAGCAATGAGCAGTTCTTC. This chain joins TRBV7-9 and TRBJ2-1, with D unresolved. The V gene lost 2 bases and the J gene lost 6 bases, with 8 bases spanning the gap. Germline CDR1 is SEHNR and CDR2 is FQNEAQ (reference sequence). CDR3 size: 13 residues.